Shown below are 10 T cell receptor beta chains from a single sample sequenced in a study of T cells in localized non-small cell lung cancer. Method: immunoSEQ multiplex PCR; TCRdb's copy keeps in-frame clones and lacks some. The table has 45,000 to 55,000 clones, 86% seen once. The material was peripheral blood, obtained before any cancer treatment. The receptors were gathered from a male donor aged 60 or over with stage III squamous cell lung carcinoma.

The chain is built from TRBV7-9 and TRBJ1-5, with D hard to call. Germline V gene sequence: CDR1 SEHNR, CDR2 FQNEAQ (reference sequence). This CDR3 is built from 13 residues. The V gene lost 3 bases and the J gene lost 3 bases, with 6 bases spanning the gap. The DNA for the CDR3 is TGTGCCAGCAGCTTTACGTTCAATCAGCCCCAGCATTTT. The encoded protein is CASSFTFNQPQHF. The complete variable domain, with remaining parts taken from reference TRBV7-9 and TRBJ1-5, reads DTGVSQNPRHKITKRGQNVTFRCDPISEHNRLYWYRQTLGQGPEFLTYFQNEAQLEKSRLLSDRFSAERPKGSFSTLEIQRTEQGDSAMYLCASSFTFNQPQHFGDGTRLSIL.

J is TRBJ2-3 and V is TRBV19, with 7 bases matching TRBD1. Trimming took 1 base from V and 0 from J; bases not matched to a gene: 7. This CDR3 contains 17 residues. CDR1 is LNHDA, CDR2 SQIVND, per germline (reference sequence). CDR3 loop: CASSIGGRQGSTDTQYF. Here the CDR3 DNA reads TGTGCCAGTAGTATAGGGGGTCGACAGGGAAGCACAGATACGCAGTATTTT.

V is TRBV5-4 and J is TRBJ2-5; 7 positions match TRBD1. The V segment lost 3 bases and the J segment 1 base; nucleotides outside the gene matches: 3. Germline values: CDR1 SGHNT, CDR2 YYREEE (reference sequence). The CDR3 covers 14 residues. This chain's CDR3 is CASSSGTAQETQYF. The CDR3 DNA reads TGTGCCAGCAGCTCCGGGACAGCCCAAGAGACCCAGTACTTC.

This chain joins TRBV19 and TRBJ1-2; no firm D call. Germline V gene lookup returns CDR1 LNHDA and CDR2 SQIVND (reference sequence). Trimming stripped 5 bases from V and 8 bases from J, with 12 bases between. This CDR3 is 12 amino acids long. The CDR3 sequence: CASSDLLGGYTF. The CDR3 DNA sequence: TGTGCCAGTAGTGACCTTCTGGGGGGCTACACCTTC.

This clone was observed once. The chain links TRBV6-6 to TRBJ2-5; D is undetermined. Germline V gene lookup returns CDR1 MNHNY and CDR2 SVGAGI (reference sequence). The CDR3 totals 12 residues. V shed 0 bases and J shed 6 bases, with 5 bases lying between them. The CDR3 region is CASSYSEKTQYF. The CDR3 nucleotides read TGTGCCAGCAGTTACTCTGAGAAGACCCAGTACTTC.

This chain connects TRBV19 to TRBJ1-2; D remains unclear. The CDR3 length is 11 residues. The V gene's germline CDR1 is LNHDA and CDR2 SQIVND (reference sequence). V gave up 4 bases and J gave up 4 bases, with 4 bases separating them. Here the CDR3 reads CASSTTYGYTF. CDR3 DNA: TGTGCCAGTAGTACTACCTATGGCTACACCTTC.

This chain uses TRBV28 with TRBJ1-3; no clear D gene. V was cut by 3 bases and J by 0 bases, with 12 bases left in between. Germline CDR1 reads MDHEN; CDR2 reads SYDVKM. The CDR3 sequence is 16 residues long. This CDR3 reads CASSLADGFSGNTIYF. CDR3 DNA: TGTGCCAGCAGTTTGGCGGACGGATTCTCTGGAAACACCATATATTTT. The full variable domain, in which reference TRBV28 and TRBJ1-3 provide the parts outside the CDR3, is DVKVTQSSRYLVKRTGEKVFLECVQDMDHENMFWYRQDPGLGLRLIYFSYDVKMKEKGDIPEGYSVSREKKERFSLILESASTNQTSMYLCASSLADGFSGNTIYFGEGSWLTVV.

This chain joins TRBV28 and TRBJ1-3; tentatively, D is TRBD1 (6 bases). The CDR3 totals 16 residues. The germline V gene encodes CDR1 MDHEN and CDR2 SYDVKM. The V and J ends lost 5 bases and 0 bases respectively, with 14 bases between them. The CDR3 protein is CASSLTRGASGNTIYF. CDR3 sequence (DNA): TGTGCCAGCAGTCTCACCCGGGGGGCCTCTGGAAACACCATATATTTT.

J is TRBJ1-1 and V is TRBV5-6; perhaps TRBD1 as D (5 bases). Germline V gene sequence: CDR1 SGHDT, CDR2 YYEEEE. Trimming took 1 base from V and 6 from J, leaving 10 bases between them. The CDR3 has 13 amino acids. The CDR3 here is CASSLTGYPEAFF. Here the CDR3 DNA reads TGTGCCAGCAGCTTGACAGGATACCCTGAAGCTTTCTTT.

This CDR3 reads CASSHGTSGGLVAQYF. The CDR3 DNA reads TGCGCCAGCAGCCACGGGACTAGCGGGGGGCTGGTGGCCCAGTACTTC. The chain recombines TRBV5-1 with TRBJ2-5; 15 nucleotides agree with TRBD2. V trimming: 4 bases; J trimming: 9 bases; junction bases outside the gene matches: 10. CDR3 length: 16 residues. Looked up from germline, CDR1 is SGHRS and CDR2 is YFSETQ.